Listed here is a single T cell receptor (beta chain). Its antigen is not known. The sample originates from a study of T cell responses to AZD1222 COVID-19 vaccine. General study points: No day 14 peak samples; only post-peak repertoires were characterized. CD4 TCRs associated with vaccination spanned spike, dominating at 160-218 and 743-854. The donors showed a predominance of white British ancestry and of females, with possible underestimation of clonal diversity.

Whether given at about 4 or about 12 weeks, second doses were pooled. Germline CDR1 and CDR2: LNHNV and YYDKDF (reference sequence). Trimming stripped 5 bases from V and 4 bases from J, with 11 bases between. The CDR3 runs 13 residues. Produced via immunoSEQ multiplex PCR; TCRdb's table is partial and in-frame only. The table shows 90,000 to 140,000 clones, with roughly 89% occurring only once. The sample here was peripheral blood, taken 28 days after the second AZD1222 dose. J is TRBJ1-2 and V is TRBV15; D gene ambiguous. This sequence was found in an adult who received the AZD1222 COVID-19 vaccine. The chain's CDR3 is CATSLASSYGYTF. The DNA for the CDR3 is TGTGCCACCAGCCTGGCGTCGTCCTATGGCTACACCTTC.